These T cell receptor beta chains were read from a single sample in a study of identical twins. MiXCR was run by TCRdb on the 5' RACE reads, yielding one entry per CDR3 protein. This table holds a few hundred thousand distinct CDR3 sequences, 7% to 9.5% found once. Sample: naive T cells sorted from blood. These receptor sequences come from a woman aged 45-60 years in good health. CDR3s include the opening cysteine and the closing phenylalanine or tryptophan. D genes are given only for firm matches. Expanded clones get a size class; other rows say once, few or many, or leave the size out.

v_call	j_call	d_call	clone_size	cdr3_nt	cdr3_aa
TRBV12-5	TRBJ2-7	TRBD2	NA	TGTGCTAGTGGTTTCTACCCCGGACTGCGGGAGGCTCTGTCCCAGCAGTACTTC	CASGFYPGLREALSQQYF
TRBV20-1	TRBJ2-1	TRBD2	few	TGCAGTGCTTCACTTCCTAGCGGGAGGCGCAATGAGCAGTTCTTC	CSASLPSGRRNEQFF
TRBV7-6	TRBJ2-1	NA	few	TGTGCCAGCAGCGTCCTCTCGGGTGCGACCTACAATGAGCAGTTCTTC	CASSVLSGATYNEQFF
TRBV20-1	TRBJ1-1	NA	NA	TGCAGTGCTAGAGATTTCCTTTTGAACACTGAAGCTTTCTTT	CSARDFLLNTEAFF
TRBV5-1	TRBJ2-1	TRBD2	many	TGCGCCAGCAGCCCCCGCATAAGAGCGGGAGGTTCGGATGAGCAGTTCTTC	CASSPRIRAGGSDEQFF
TRBV5-1	TRBJ2-5	NA	many	TGCGCCAGCAGCTTGGCCGCAGGGCCCCAAGAGACCCAGTACTTC	CASSLAAGPQETQYF
TRBV3-1	TRBJ2-5	NA	NA	TGTGCCAGCAGCCAGGGGGCGGGGCAGCGAAACCAAGAGACCCAGTACTTC	CASSQGAGQRNQETQYF
TRBV20-1	TRBJ2-4	NA	NA	TGCAGTGCTATCGGGGGCGCCGGGTCCATTCAGTACTTC	CSAIGGAGSIQYF
TRBV19	TRBJ1-6	TRBD1	many	TGTGCCAGTAGTTTTGCCGTCCGGACAGGGGTGTTTTCACCCCTCCACTTT	CASSFAVRTGVFSPLHF
TRBV20-1	TRBJ2-3	NA	NA	TGCAGTGCTAGAGATCCTCAGCGGTCCACAGATACGCAGTATTTT	CSARDPQRSTDTQYF
TRBV7-2	TRBJ1-4	NA	many	TGTGCCAGCAGCTTGACGGACGGGGGGGGTGAAAAACTGTTTTTT	CASSLTDGGGEKLFF
TRBV3-1	TRBJ1-4	NA	many	TGTGCCAGCAGCCAAGCCTTTGAAGGGGAGGGTGAAAAACTGTTTTTT	CASSQAFEGEGEKLFF
TRBV5-1	TRBJ1-1	NA	NA	TGCGCCAGCAGCCCACTACAGGGAACTGAAGCTTTCTTT	CASSPLQGTEAFF
TRBV24-1	TRBJ2-2	NA	many	TGTGCCACCAGTGAGGGGTCCGTCGCCGGGGAGCTGTTTTTT	CATSEGSVAGELFF
TRBV7-8	TRBJ2-1	NA	NA	TGTGCCAGCACCACCCGGGTGGGCGTTGAGCAGTTCTTC	CASTTRVGVEQFF
TRBV6-2/TRBV6-3	TRBJ2-2	TRBD2	NA	TGTGCCAGCAGTTACTACGGGAGACTAGCGACCGCCGGGGAGCTGTTTTTT	CASSYYGRLATAGELFF
TRBV15	TRBJ2-1	NA	NA	TGTGCCACCAGCAGAGATATACGGGTGGGTGGGGAGCAGTTCTTC	CATSRDIRVGGEQFF
TRBV7-9	TRBJ2-1	NA	NA	TGTGCCAGCAGCCCACGCGAGGGGTTCAATGAGCAGTTCTTC	CASSPREGFNEQFF
TRBV19	TRBJ2-2	NA	NA	TGTGCCACCACCCGGAAGCCGAACACCGGGGAGCTGTTTTTT	CATTRKPNTGELFF
TRBV6-6	TRBJ1-5	NA	few	TGTGCCAGCAGACAACAGGGACTGGGTCAGCCCCAGCATTTT	CASRQQGLGQPQHF
TRBV10-3	TRBJ2-7	TRBD2	few	TGTGCCATCGGGGCGGGAGGGAGTACTCACTACGAGCAGTACTTC	CAIGAGGSTHYEQYF
TRBV12-3/TRBV12-4	TRBJ2-1	NA	NA	TGTGCCAGCAGTTTGAATCTCTTGCAGTTCTTC	CASSLNLLQFF
TRBV5-1	TRBJ2-1	NA	once	TGCGCCAGCAGCTTGGGGGGAGTCCAGTTCTTC	CASSLGGVQFF
TRBV5-1	TRBJ1-3	NA	many	TGCGCCAGCAGCTTGGGGGGCCTGGACACCATCTCTGGAAACACCATATATTTT	CASSLGGLDTISGNTIYF
TRBV6-1	TRBJ2-2	TRBD2	NA	TGTGCCAGCAGCTGGGGGGGACTAGCGGTCCTCGGGGAGCTGTTTTTT	CASSWGGLAVLGELFF
TRBV10-3	TRBJ2-1	TRBD2	few	TGTGCCACAGGCCCGGGGGGGCTCTCAAACAATGAGCAGTTCTTC	CATGPGGLSNNEQFF
TRBV20-1	TRBJ2-2	NA	NA	TGCAGTGCTAGGGGCGGGACGGCCGGGGAGCTGTTTTTT	CSARGGTAGELFF
TRBV5-1	TRBJ2-6	NA	many	TGCGCCAGCAGGACGTGGTTGGCGGGAAAAAGCTCTGGGGCCAACGTCCTGACTTTC	CASRTWLAGKSSGANVLTF
TRBV19	TRBJ2-1	TRBD1	NA	TGTGCCAGTAGTACGCGGGACAGGGTTGTAGGTAATGAGCAGTTCTTC	CASSTRDRVVGNEQFF
TRBV30	TRBJ2-2	TRBD2	NA	TGTGCCTGGAGTGTCATGATTCTCGGGAGGGCTGGCGGGGAGCTGTTTTTT	CAWSVMILGRAGGELFF
TRBV5-1	TRBJ2-1	TRBD2	NA	TGCGCCAGCAGCTCGGGACTAGCGGGGGACTGGGGGGAGCAGTTCTTC	CASSSGLAGDWGEQFF
TRBV29-1	TRBJ1-1	NA	many	TGCAGCGTTGAAGATCAGACACTCGACGCGAACACTGAAGCTTTCTTT	CSVEDQTLDANTEAFF
TRBV27	TRBJ2-1	NA	many	TGTGCCAGCACCCTCATAGGGGGGGACAATGAGCAGTTCTTC	CASTLIGGDNEQFF
TRBV12-3/TRBV12-4	TRBJ1-2	NA	few	TGTGCCAGCAGTTTTCACCAGGCGAACTATGGCTACACCTTC	CASSFHQANYGYTF
TRBV5-8	TRBJ2-1	NA	few	TGTGCCAGCAGCTTGTCGGCAATTGAGCAGTTCTTC	CASSLSAIEQFF
TRBV20-1	TRBJ2-6	TRBD2	NA	TGCAGTGCTTCTAGCGGTGGGGCCAACGTCCTGACTTTC	CSASSGGANVLTF
TRBV7-2	TRBJ2-1	NA	NA	TGTGCCAGCAGCTTGGAGGGGACGCTGCTCAATGAGCAGTTCTTC	CASSLEGTLLNEQFF
TRBV21-1	TRBJ2-7	NA	many	TGTGCCAGCCGCTTTTCCTACGAGCAGTACTTC	CASRFSYEQYF
TRBV5-1	TRBJ2-2	NA	few	TGCGCCAGCAGCCGGGACACCCCGAACACCGGGGAGCTGTTTTTT	CASSRDTPNTGELFF
TRBV5-1	TRBJ2-3	NA	many	TGCGCCAGCAGCTTGAACTCACGGAGCACAGATACGCAGTATTTT	CASSLNSRSTDTQYF
TRBV30	TRBJ1-1	TRBD1	NA	TGTGCCTGGAGGACAGGGGTGGGAACTGAAGCTTTCTTT	CAWRTGVGTEAFF
TRBV30	TRBJ2-3	NA	NA	TGTGCCTGGGGGGCCATGAGGGATACGCAGTATTTT	CAWGAMRDTQYF
TRBV3-1	TRBJ2-4	TRBD2	many	TGTGCCAGCAGCCAAGTAAGAGCGGGAGGCCGGCAAAACATTCAGTACTTC	CASSQVRAGGRQNIQYF
TRBV5-1	TRBJ2-2	NA	NA	TGCGCCAGCAGCTTGGCCGGACCAGGGACCGGGGAGCTGTTTTTT	CASSLAGPGTGELFF
TRBV5-1	TRBJ2-1	NA	many	TGCGCCAGCAGCTTGGATACGGGGAGCTCCTACAATGAGCAGTTCTTC	CASSLDTGSSYNEQFF
TRBV12-3/TRBV12-4	TRBJ2-3	TRBD1	many	TGTGCCAGCAGTTACAGGGGAGGCACAGATACGCAGTATTTT	CASSYRGGTDTQYF
TRBV25-1	TRBJ2-1	NA	NA	TGTGCCAGCAGTGAATGGACGGGTAAAGGTGACAATGAGCAGTTCTTC	CASSEWTGKGDNEQFF
TRBV30	TRBJ2-1	TRBD2	NA	TGTGCCGGTACTAGCGGGAATGAGCAGTTCTTC	CAGTSGNEQFF